Below, 10 T cell receptor beta chains from the same sample are listed, as sequenced in a study of T cells after yellow fever vaccination. One entry per CDR3 protein results from TCRdb running MiXCR on the 5' RACE reads. The sample records 300,000 or so distinct CDR3 sequences, about 6.6% being singletons. The source was PBMCs, collected more than 35 days after the first yellow fever vaccination. The receptors here all came from a man aged 18 to 35 who received the YFV17D yellow fever vaccine.

This clonotype was seen repeatedly, ten times or more. The genes are TRBV24-1 and TRBJ2-1, with unresolved D. Germline CDR1 KGHDR, CDR2 SFDVKD. The CDR3 loop spans 12 amino acids. The ends were cut back, 7 bases at V and 5 bases at J, with 8 bases in the middle. The CDR3 DNA sequence: TGTGCCACCAGCTGGGTAGACAATGAGCAGTTCTTC. Amino acids: CATSWVDNEQFF.

This clonotype was counted only a few times. The rearrangement uses TRBV7-6 and TRBJ2-2; 10 nucleotides agree with TRBD1. Trimming at V came to 5 bases and at J to 5 bases, leaving 14 bases not matched to a gene. The CDR3 spans 18 residues. Germline V gene data show CDR1 as SGHVS and CDR2 as FNYEAQ. The CDR3 coding sequence is TGTGCCAGCAGCACAAGCCGAGACAGGGGGCTAAGGACCGGGGAGCTGTTTTTT. This gives the protein CASSTSRDRGLRTGELFF.

This clonotype showed up just a few times. This chain uses TRBV7-6 with TRBJ2-5; 9 bases map to TRBD2. V shed 1 base, J shed 5 bases, and the junction held 5 bases outside the gene matches. Per germline, CDR1 SGHVS and CDR2 FNYEAQ. The CDR3 consists of 15 residues. The CDR3 bases are TGTGCCAGCAGCTTAGAAGCGGGGGGTGGGGAGACCCAGTACTTC. It encodes CASSLEAGGGETQYF.

This chain connects TRBV9 to TRBJ1-4, with 7 bases matching TRBD1. The germline gives CDR1 SGDLS, CDR2 YYNGEE. This CDR3 has 14 residues. The V and J ends lost 8 bases and 5 bases, in that order; junction bases with no gene match: 9. DNA for the CDR3: TGTGCCAGGAGCACATCGACAGGGAATGAAAAACTGTTTTTT. It specifies CARSTSTGNEKLFF.

The V and J genes are TRBV7-8 and TRBJ2-3; 8 nucleotides line up with TRBD2. The CDR3 extends over 16 amino acids. The junction had 5 bases not matched to a gene; V was cut back by 3 bases and J by 0 bases. CDR1 is SGHVS, CDR2 FQNEAQ, per germline. The CDR3 DNA reads TGTGCCAGCAGCTTCGGACTAGCAATTAGCACAGATACGCAGTATTTT. Encoded protein: CASSFGLAISTDTQYF.

This clonotype was counted only a few times. The chain is built from TRBV12-3 or TRBV12-4 and TRBJ1-5; no clear D. With 5 bases removed from V and 2 bases from J, the gap between germline ends came to 10 bases. The CDR3 length is 14 residues. The CDR3 loop reads CASSVRSGNQPQHF. DNA of the CDR3: TGTGCCAGCAGTGTCAGGTCAGGCAATCAGCCCCAGCATTTT.

This chain joins TRBV10-3 and TRBJ2-1, with TRBD2 matching over 9 bases. The germline V gene encodes CDR1 ENHRY and CDR2 SYGVKD. The CDR3 sequence is 18 residues long. With V trimmed by 2 bases and J by 7 bases, 15 bases remained unmatched. The CDR3 protein is CAISELREDAGGGNEQFF. In nucleotides, the CDR3 is TGTGCCATCAGTGAGCTCCGGGAGGATGCGGGGGGGGGAAATGAGCAGTTCTTC.

The chain links TRBV5-1 to TRBJ1-5; TRBD1 matches at 9 bases. The CDR3 extends over 14 amino acids. Germline CDR1 and CDR2: SGHRS and YFSETQ. V trimming: 4 bases; J trimming: 6 bases; junction bases outside the gene matches: 5. CDR3 protein: CASSDGQGSQPQHF. In nucleotides, the CDR3 is TGCGCCAGCAGCGATGGACAGGGGAGTCAGCCCCAGCATTTT.

The chain recombines TRBV5-4 with TRBJ1-1; D is perhaps TRBD1 (6 bases). The CDR3 sequence is 15 residues long. V lost 0 bases and J 4 bases, leaving 13 bases between the germline ends. In germline, CDR1 is SGHNT, CDR2 YYREEE (reference sequence). The CDR3 is CASSLESGGGTEAFF. The CDR3 bases are TGTGCCAGCAGCTTGGAGTCTGGGGGCGGCACTGAAGCTTTCTTT. Complete variable domain (other parts from reference TRBV5-4 and TRBJ1-1): ETGVTQSPTHLIKTRGQQVTLRCSSQSGHNTVSWYQQALGQGPQFIFQYYREEENGRGNFPPRFSGLQFPNYSSELNVNALELDDSALYLCASSLESGGGTEAFFGQGTRLTVV.

In DNA form, the CDR3 reads TGTGCCAGCAGCGTAGGGAACATGAACACTGAAGCTTTCTTT. Encoded protein: CASSVGNMNTEAFF. The J gene is TRBJ1-1, the V gene TRBV9; unclear D gene. Germline-derived CDR1 and CDR2 are SGDLS and YYNGEE. This CDR3 has 14 amino acids. Trimming removed 0 bases at V and 0 bases at J, with 6 bases between.